The rows below give T cell receptor beta chains drawn from one sample of a study of human T cells and chemical hapten exposure. TCRdb re-called the RACE reads with MiXCR, one entry per CDR3 protein. The table lists around 360,000 distinct CDR3 sequences, under 6.5% of them singletons, with around 5.8% in the top ten. Sequencing used whole blood, obtained in connection with sensitization to the hapten diphenylcyclopropenone (DPC). The receptors stem from a woman under 30 with alopecia areata. Some clones in this sample may be carry-over from other donors' samples. Each CDR3 is given with its conserved first and last residue. Fields, in order: V gene, D gene, clone size, J gene, CDR3 protein, CDR3 DNA. A D gene is named only where the DNA matches it firmly. Where a row states a size, it is once, few, many or the class of an expanded clone; other rows omit it.

>TRBV12-3/TRBV12-4|TRBD1|-|TRBJ2-5
CASAPGTGGEETQYF
TGTGCTAGTGCTCCCGGGACAGGAGGAGAGGAGACCCAGTACTTC
>TRBV10-3|-|many|TRBJ1-6
CAISESISPLHF
TGTGCCATCAGTGAGTCCATTTCACCCCTCCACTTT
>TRBV29-1|-|many|TRBJ1-2
CSVGPERYGYTF
TGCAGCGTTGGTCCGGAACGCTATGGCTACACCTTC
>TRBV20-1|TRBD1|-|TRBJ2-5
CSAGTGPEETQYF
TGCAGTGCTGGGACAGGTCCGGAAGAGACCCAGTACTTC
>TRBV10-3|-|few|TRBJ2-5
CAISPQGREETQYF
TGTGCCATCAGTCCCCAGGGACGAGAAGAGACCCAGTACTTC
>TRBV27|TRBD2|few|TRBJ2-3
CASSFELADTDTQYF
TGTGCCAGCAGTTTTGAACTAGCGGACACAGATACGCAGTATTTT
>TRBV6-2/TRBV6-3|TRBD1|few|TRBJ2-7
CASSPDRASSYEQYF
TGTGCCAGCAGTCCGGACAGGGCAAGCTCCTACGAGCAGTACTTC
>TRBV9|-|-|TRBJ2-3
CASSDQTTTDTQYF
TGTGCCAGCAGCGACCAGACCACTACAGATACGCAGTATTTT
>TRBV6-6|-|-|TRBJ2-3
CATSEGDTDTQYF
TGTGCCACTTCCGAGGGTGACACAGATACGCAGTATTTT
>TRBV2|-|-|TRBJ1-1
CASSVLQQNTEAFF
TGTGCCAGCAGTGTCCTACAGCAGAACACTGAAGCTTTCTTT
>TRBV15|TRBD2|few|TRBJ2-1
CATSSGGTSYNEQFF
TGTGCCACCAGCTCCGGGGGGACCTCCTACAATGAGCAGTTCTTC
>TRBV7-9|-|-|TRBJ2-7
CASSEGGSLNEQYF
TGTGCCAGCAGCGAGGGGGGGAGCCTCAACGAGCAGTACTTC
>TRBV12-3/TRBV12-4|-|few|TRBJ1-1
CASSFGEYTEAFF
TGTGCCAGCAGTTTCGGCGAGTACACTGAAGCTTTCTTT
>TRBV6-5|TRBD1|many|TRBJ1-2
CASRRRDSYGYTF
TGTGCCAGCAGACGCCGGGACAGCTATGGCTACACCTTC
>TRBV4-2|TRBD1|-|TRBJ1-4
CASSQDLGSGGGEKLFF
TGTGCCAGCAGCCAAGATCTCGGGTCAGGGGGAGGTGAAAAACTGTTTTTT
>TRBV12-3/TRBV12-4|TRBD1|many|TRBJ2-3
CASRPTGLAHTQYF
TGTGCCAGCAGACCGACAGGGTTGGCTCATACGCAGTATTTT
>TRBV7-6|-|few|TRBJ2-1
CASSFRNNEQFF
TGTGCCAGCAGCTTCCGAAACAATGAGCAGTTCTTC
>TRBV6-1|-|many|TRBJ1-6
CASREDWAYNSPLHF
TGTGCCAGCAGGGAGGACTGGGCCTATAATTCACCCCTCCACTTT
>TRBV6-5|-|-|TRBJ1-4
CASSDRPNEKLFF
TGTGCCAGCAGTGACAGACCTAATGAAAAACTGTTTTTT
>TRBV20-1|-|many|TRBJ1-2
CSTPTGRNYGYTF
TGCAGCACCCCCACGGGACGGAACTATGGCTACACCTTC
>TRBV9|-|many|TRBJ1-1
CASSQTLGPKNTEAFF
TGTGCCAGCAGTCAGACCCTGGGTCCGAAGAACACTGAAGCTTTCTTT
>TRBV9|TRBD1|few|TRBJ1-1
CASSTRTGPHTEAFF
TGTGCCAGCAGCACCCGGACAGGGCCCCACACTGAAGCTTTCTTT
>TRBV6-5|-|many|TRBJ1-5
CASRRTATNQPQHF
TGTGCCAGCAGACGGACAGCGACGAATCAGCCCCAGCATTTT
>TRBV5-5|-|-|TRBJ2-7
CASSLRSTYEQYF
TGTGCCAGCAGCCTGAGGTCCACCTACGAGCAGTACTTC
>TRBV27|-|-|TRBJ2-1
CASSLRAVGEQFF
TGTGCCAGCAGTTTACGAGCGGTTGGTGAGCAGTTCTTC
>TRBV25-1|TRBD1|few|TRBJ1-2
CASSGSGQGSYGYTF
TGTGCCAGCAGTGGCTCGGGACAGGGCAGCTATGGCTACACCTTC
>TRBV7-2|-|-|TRBJ2-1
CASSLGVWDEQFF
TGTGCCAGCAGCTTAGGGGTGTGGGATGAGCAGTTCTTC
>TRBV6-2/TRBV6-3|-|few|TRBJ2-1
CASIPIASRGLNEQFF
TGTGCCAGCATCCCCATAGCGTCCCGGGGCCTCAATGAGCAGTTCTTC
>TRBV6-4|TRBD1|-|TRBJ2-1
CASSDSPGQGSNEQFF
TGTGCCAGCAGTGACTCTCCGGGACAGGGTTCCAATGAGCAGTTCTTC
>TRBV12-3/TRBV12-4|-|many|TRBJ1-2
CASSLAENYGYTF
TGTGCCAGCAGTTTAGCAGAGAACTATGGCTACACCTTC
>TRBV6-2/TRBV6-3|-|few|TRBJ1-2
CASSYSRVGRSQHQGYTF
TGTGCCAGCAGTTACTCGAGGGTCGGCAGATCGCAGCATCAGGGCTACACCTTC
>TRBV12-3/TRBV12-4|-|many|TRBJ1-5
CASSLERGQPQHF
TGTGCCAGCAGTTTAGAGAGGGGTCAGCCCCAGCATTTT
>TRBV10-3|TRBD1|few|TRBJ1-2
CAIRGDSRGYTF
TGTGCCATCAGGGGGGACAGTAGAGGCTACACCTTC
>TRBV5-1|-|-|TRBJ2-3
CASSTYGGTTDTQYF
TGCGCCAGCAGCACATACGGGGGTACCACAGATACGCAGTATTTT
>TRBV6-5|TRBD1|many|TRBJ1-2
CASSYLQGANYGYTF
TGTGCCAGCAGTTACCTACAGGGGGCTAACTATGGCTACACCTTC
>TRBV5-1|-|few|TRBJ2-1
CASSSTVYNEQFF
TGCGCCAGCAGCTCGACAGTATACAATGAGCAGTTCTTC
>TRBV12-3/TRBV12-4|-|-|TRBJ1-5
CASSSPGLWNQPQHF
TGTGCCAGCAGTTCACCAGGGTTGTGGAATCAGCCCCAGCATTTT
>TRBV6-5|-|-|TRBJ1-1
CATHTMRRGGGSTEAFF
TGTGCCACCCATACCATGAGGCGGGGTGGAGGGTCCACTGAAGCTTTCTTT
>TRBV15|-|many|TRBJ2-3
CATSRDTDTQYF
TGTGCCACCAGCAGGGACACAGATACGCAGTATTTT
>TRBV29-1|-|many|TRBJ1-1
CSVVGSTMNTEAFF
TGCAGCGTTGTGGGCAGTACCATGAACACTGAAGCTTTCTTT